The 26 T cell receptor beta chains below come from one sample, sequenced in a study of blood T cell repertoires in COVID-19 (dated by TCRdb to 2018 to 2020). The library relied on the immunoSEQ multiplex PCR assay. Drawn from immuneACCESS, this table holds only the in-frame rearrangements with V and J called that TCRdb kept. Clones are partly lost; checked studies trace under half to an unresolved V gene and leave the rest unexplained. This sample holds approximately 150,000 clones; approximately 90% were observed only once. The ten largest account for just under 0.95% of the sample. Sequencing input: peripheral blood. The source of these receptors is a woman between 50 and 59 years old with acute or convalescent COVID-19.

The chain has TRBV19 and TRBJ2-2, with 8 bases matching TRBD2. The germline CDR1 and CDR2 sequences are LNHDA and SQIVND (reference sequence). Unmatched junction bases numbered 9, after V lost 4 bases and J lost 5 bases. This CDR3 has 16 amino acids. CDR3 nucleotide sequence: TGTGCCAGTAGTAGTCCAGCGGGAGTCAGTACCGGGGAGCTGTTTTTT. It is translated as CASSSPAGVSTGELFF.

The chain combines TRBV7-9 with TRBJ1-1; possibly TRBD1 for D (6 bases). The CDR3 sequence is 15 residues long. Trimming took off 3 bases at V and 3 bases at J, with 14 bases between the two ends. Per the germline V gene, CDR1 is SEHNR and CDR2 is FQNEAQ (reference sequence). CDR3 loop: CASSFIAGVDTEAFF. The CDR3 DNA is TGTGCCAGCAGCTTTATCGCAGGGGTAGACACTGAAGCTTTCTTT. The full variable domain, completed using reference TRBV7-9 and TRBJ1-1, is DTGVSQNPRHKITKRGQNVTFRCDPISEHNRLYWYRQTLGQGPEFLTYFQNEAQLEKSRLLSDRFSAERPKGSFSTLEIQRTEQGDSAMYLCASSFIAGVDTEAFFGQGTRLTVV.

The chain is built from TRBV12-1 and TRBJ2-1; TRBD2, as called in the table, went unchecked against the DNA. TRBV12-1 is a pseudogene locus. The CDR3 has 17 amino acids. CDR3: CASINPGGKHIYNEQFF. The CDR3 coding sequence is TGTGCCAGCATCAACCCTGGAGGGAAGCATATCTACAATGAGCAGTTCTTC.

The J gene is TRBJ2-1, the V gene TRBV13; 7 positions match TRBD2. Germline CDR1 and CDR2: PRHDT and FYEKMQ (reference sequence). This CDR3 comprises 15 residues. Losses at the gene ends were 5 bases for V and 7 bases for J; bases not matched to a gene: 11. The CDR3 nucleotides are TGTGCCAGCAGCCGCCGGGACCTCGGGAGGAATGAGCAGTTCTTC. It translates to CASSRRDLGRNEQFF.

This clone was picked up many times. The chain is built from TRBV4-2 and TRBJ2-7; tentative D call: TRBD2 (5 bases). Germline lookup yields CDR1 LGHNA and CDR2 YNFKEQ. V was pared by 4 bases and J by 0 bases, with 25 bases between. The CDR3 runs 19 residues. The CDR3 is CASSRVLGISDYLSYEQYF. The CDR3 coding sequence is TGTGCCAGCAGCCGAGTACTGGGTATTAGCGACTACCTCTCCTACGAGCAGTACTTC.

This chain connects TRBV7-3 to TRBJ1-6; 8 bases align to TRBD1. V dropped 0 bases and J dropped 9; count of bases not matched to a gene: 4. CDR1 is SGHTA, CDR2 FQGTGA, per germline. CDR3 size: 15 residues. The chain's CDR3 is CASSLTGQGSSPLHF. The CDR3 bases are TGTGCCAGCAGCTTAACCGGACAGGGTAGTTCACCCCTCCACTTT.

The genes are TRBV2 and TRBJ1-4; a weak D match, TRBD1 (6 bases). Germline V gene lookup returns CDR1 SNHLY and CDR2 FYNNEI. This CDR3 has 14 residues. V was clipped by 7 bases and J by 8 bases, with 17 bases between them. CDR3 protein: CASIDTGIREKLFF. CDR3 nucleotides: TGTGCCAGCATCGATACAGGGATTCGCGAAAAACTGTTTTTT.

The J gene is TRBJ1-2, the V gene TRBV27; D uncertain. This CDR3 region has 14 residues. V dropped 6 bases and J dropped 4 bases, with 15 bases sitting between them. Germline assignment: CDR1 MNHEY and CDR2 SMNVEV (reference sequence). CDR3 DNA sequence: TGTGCCAGCAGATGGGGAGCAGCGAGCTATGGCTACACCTTC. This sequence encodes CASRWGAASYGYTF.

V usage is TRBV29-1 and J usage is TRBJ1-2, with TRBD1 matching 9 bases. This CDR3 region has 19 residues. V was pared by 3 bases and J by 1 base, with 18 bases of the junction left unmatched. Germline loops: CDR1 SQVTM, CDR2 ANQGSEA. The CDR3 DNA is TGCAGCGTTGATGGAGGAACCGGGACAGGGCCCCATATTAACTATGGCTACACCTTC. It is translated as CSVDGGTGTGPHINYGYTF.

This chain links TRBV7-2 with TRBJ1-4; 7 nucleotides agree with TRBD1. Trimming took 5 bases from V and 0 from J; bases not matched to a gene: 6. There are 16 residues in the CDR3. CDR1 SGHTA and CDR2 FQGNSA come from the germline V gene. CDR3 amino acids: CASSPGTVATNEKLFF. The CDR3 DNA sequence: TGTGCCAGCAGCCCGGGGACAGTCGCAACTAATGAAAAACTGTTTTTT.

The chain couples TRBV24-1 to TRBJ1-1; 7 nucleotides match TRBD1. In germline, CDR1 is KGHDR, CDR2 SFDVKD. V lost 3 bases, J lost 11 bases, and 5 bases stayed unmatched. CDR3 length equals 12 residues. The CDR3 nucleotides read TGTGCCACCAGTGATCGACAGGGATTGGCTTTCTTT. Translating it yields CATSDRQGLAFF.

The CDR3 DNA is TGTGCCAGCAGCCGAACCGGGGAGGCCAAAGGGAATGAGCAGTTCTTC. Amino acid sequence: CASSRTGEAKGNEQFF. The chain combines TRBV11-2 with TRBJ2-1; perhaps TRBD2 as D (6 bases). Germline values: CDR1 SGHAT, CDR2 FQNNGV. The CDR3 has 16 residues. With 5 bases removed from V and 7 bases from J, the gap between germline ends came to 21 bases.

This chain connects TRBV5-1 to TRBJ1-3; D call uncertain. Germline V gene sequence: CDR1 SGHRS, CDR2 YFSETQ. The CDR3 has 15 amino acids. Trimming left V 1 base short and J 4 bases short, with 12 bases between. CDR3 coding DNA: TGCGCCAGCAGCTTGTGGTCGGGGATCGGAAACACCATATATTTT. Protein: CASSLWSGIGNTIYF.

This clone was observed a single time. This sequence joins TRBV10-3 and TRBJ2-3; 7 bases fit TRBD2. The V gene end was trimmed by 9 bases and the J gene end by 5 bases; junction bases not matched to a gene: 11. The germline gives CDR1 ENHRY, CDR2 SYGVKD. The length of the CDR3 is 14 residues. CDR3 DNA: TGTGCCATGGGGGGGAGCGGCCCGGGAGATACGCAGTATTTT. This gives the protein CAMGGSGPGDTQYF.

The chain joins TRBV27 to TRBJ2-7; D might be TRBD1 (6 bases). The CDR3 contains 16 residues. Germline assignment: CDR1 MNHEY and CDR2 SMNVEV (reference sequence). Between the trimmed V and J ends, which lost 6 bases and 3 bases, there was a span of 21 bases. The CDR3: CASSREGADSYYEQYF. CDR3 bases: TGTGCCAGCAGCCGCGAAGGGGCGGACAGCTACTACGAGCAGTACTTC.

The chain uses TRBV5-1 and TRBJ2-7, with D maybe TRBD2 (5 bases). V was clipped by 0 bases and J by 4 bases, with 14 bases between them. The CDR3 sequence is 15 residues long. The germline gives CDR1 SGHRS, CDR2 YFSETQ. The DNA of the CDR3 is TGCGCCAGCAGCTTGGCTCCGGACTTGGCGTACGAGCAGTACTTC. Translating it yields CASSLAPDLAYEQYF. Together with reference TRBV5-1 and TRBJ2-7, the CDR3 gives the full variable domain: KAGVTQTPRYLIKTRGQQVTLSCSPISGHRSVSWYQQTPGQGLQFLFEYFSETQRNKGNFPGRFSGRQFSNSRSEMNVSTLELGDSALYLCASSLAPDLAYEQYFGPGTRLTVT.

This sequence joins TRBV28 and TRBJ2-2, with D unclear. The CDR3 extends over 15 amino acids. Per the germline V gene, CDR1 is MDHEN and CDR2 is SYDVKM. The V end lost 3 bases, the J end lost 6 bases, and 14 bases lay between the germline ends. CDR3 nucleotides: TGTGCCAGCAGTTTCCCCGACTTCCCCCCCGGGGAGCTGTTTTTT. This gives the protein CASSFPDFPPGELFF.

A word on this clone: The sample carries other DNA sequences with the same CDR3. J is TRBJ2-6 and V is TRBV3-1 (or the pseudogene TRBV3-2); D possibly corresponds to TRBD1 (6 bases). The V end was cut by 3 bases, the J end by 0 bases, with 9 bases between. This CDR3 contains 16 residues. Germline loops: CDR1 LGHDT, CDR2 YNNKEL (reference sequence). CDR3 region: CASSQGHNSGANVLTF. The CDR3 coding sequence is TGTGCCAGCAGCCAGGGACACAACTCTGGGGCCAACGTCCTGACTTTC.

This chain connects TRBV19 to TRBJ1-1; D possibly corresponds to TRBD1 (5 bases). With 5 bases removed from V and 5 bases from J, the gap between germline ends came to 9 bases. Germline CDR1 is LNHDA and CDR2 is SQIVND (reference sequence). The CDR3 runs to 12 residues. CDR3 sequence (DNA): TGTGCCAGTAGTCCTCAGGGAACTGAAGCTTTCTTT. Protein sequence: CASSPQGTEAFF.

The CDR3 DNA follows: TGTGCCAGCAGTTTAGTCAGGGGGCGGACTGAAGCTTTCTTT. It translates to CASSLVRGRTEAFF. The chain joins TRBV28 to TRBJ1-1; the match to TRBD1 covers 8 bases. In germline, CDR1 is MDHEN, CDR2 SYDVKM. The CDR3 runs to 14 residues. Trimming at V came to 2 bases and at J to 5 bases, leaving 4 bases not matched to a gene.

V usage is TRBV5-6 and J usage is TRBJ2-5; D might be TRBD1 (5 bases). Trimming stripped 5 bases from V and 1 base from J, with 12 bases between. The CDR3 runs to 14 residues. The germline CDR1 and CDR2 sequences are SGHDT and YYEEEE. This CDR3 reads CASRFDSLQETQYF. CDR3 DNA: TGTGCCAGCAGATTTGACAGCCTCCAAGAGACCCAGTACTTC.

The CDR3 here is CAGDKNTGELFF. The CDR3 DNA reads TGTGCCGGCGACAAGAACACCGGGGAGCTGTTTTTT. The chain employs TRBV6-5 and TRBJ2-2; D uncertain. Germline CDR1 reads MNHEY; CDR2 reads SVGAGI. The ends were cut back, 11 bases at V and 1 base at J, with 8 bases in the middle. CDR3 length equals 12 residues.

This clone was observed a single time. The chain couples TRBV7-2 to TRBJ2-3; 10 bases align to TRBD2. Per germline, CDR1 SGHTA and CDR2 FQGNSA. This CDR3 contains 19 residues. J lost 0 bases, V lost 4 bases, and 13 bases had no gene match. The CDR3 nucleotides read TGTGCCAGCAGCTCAGGAGGATGGAGCGGGGGGGCTAGCACAGATACGCAGTATTTT. This gives the protein CASSSGGWSGGASTDTQYF. Full variable domain (missing parts from reference TRBV7-2 and TRBJ2-3): GAGVSQSPSNKVTEKGKDVELRCDPISGHTALYWYRQSLGQGLEFLIYFQGNSAPDKSGLPSDRFSAERTGGSVSTLTIQRTQQEDSAVYLCASSSGGWSGGASTDTQYFGPGTRLTVL.

The chain recombines TRBV7-8 with TRBJ1-1, with D perhaps matching TRBD1 (5 bases). From germline, CDR1 is SGHVS and CDR2 FQNEAQ. V lost 1 base to trimming and J lost 0 bases, with 9 bases between them. CDR3 length equals 15 residues. CDR3 coding DNA: TGTGCCAGCAGCTTAGTACCCAGGGTGAACACTGAAGCTTTCTTT. Its translation is CASSLVPRVNTEAFF.

Notes on this clone: The sample contains more than one DNA sequence encoding this CDR3. J is TRBJ1-5 and V is TRBV19; 7 nucleotides agree with TRBD1. After removal of 9 bases from V and 3 bases from J, the junction contained 5 bases not matched to a gene. Per germline, CDR1 LNHDA and CDR2 SQIVND (reference sequence). The CDR3 runs 13 residues. In nucleotides, the CDR3 is TGTGCCAGCCGAACAGGGGTCAATCAGCCCCAGCATTTT. Protein sequence: CASRTGVNQPQHF.

This sequence joins TRBV27 and TRBJ2-7; perhaps TRBD2 as D (5 bases). This CDR3 contains 14 residues. The ends were cut back, 7 bases at V and 2 bases at J, with 15 bases in the middle. Germline V gene lookup returns CDR1 MNHEY and CDR2 SMNVEV (reference sequence). The CDR3 coding sequence is TGTGCCAGCAACCCCCGGGGTCAAACCTACGAGCAGTACTTC. Amino acid sequence: CASNPRGQTYEQYF.